These 17 T cell receptor beta chains came from one sample sequenced in a study of T cells in Graves' hyperthyroidism and ophthalmopathy. The investigators amplified TCR beta CDR3 regions from RNA transcripts. Researchers ran a first-round RT-PCR on the TCR CDR3 using the HTBI primer set. TCRdb ran MiXCR on the multiplex PCR reads and lists one entry per CDR3 protein. Of 700,000 to 850,000 distinct CDR3 sequences listed, around 40% are singletons. Sequencing used blood. These receptors were taken from a woman aged 35 to 49 with Graves' hyperthyroidism.

This chain joins TRBV10-3 and TRBJ1-2; 7 bases fit TRBD1. The germline V gene has CDR1 ENHRY and CDR2 SYGVKD. The CDR3 sequence is 16 residues long. Trimming removed 2 bases from V and 1 base from J; junction bases left unmatched: 7. This CDR3 reads CAISEPRDRDNYGYTF. The CDR3, as DNA: TGTGCCATCAGTGAGCCCCGGGACAGAGATAACTATGGCTACACCTTC.

This clonotype was counted ten times or more. The CDR3 loop is CASSFGHRWPQHF. The CDR3 region has the DNA TGTGCCAGCAGTTTCGGCCACCGGTGGCCCCAGCATTTT. The chain is built from TRBV12-3 or TRBV12-4 and TRBJ1-5; unclear D gene. The CDR3 runs to 13 residues. V lost 3 bases to trimming and J lost 9 bases, with 12 bases between them.

About this clonotype: A much larger clone differs by one base, so this may be a read error. CDR3 protein: CASSLQGNSYGYTF. Written as DNA, the CDR3 is TGCGCCAGCAGCCTGCAGGGCAATAGCTATGGCTACACCTTC. This sequence joins TRBV5-1 and TRBJ1-2, with D possibly being TRBD1 (5 bases). The germline CDR1 and CDR2 sequences are SGHRS and YFSETQ. The CDR3 consists of 14 residues. V lost 4 bases and J lost 4, with 14 bases in between.

This clonotype was counted many times. The chain links TRBV7-3 to TRBJ1-1; a possible D gene is TRBD1 (5 bases). The CDR3 is 14 residues long. From germline, CDR1 is SGHTA and CDR2 FQGTGA. V was shortened by 5 bases and J by 6 bases, with 16 bases between the two germline ends. Here the CDR3 DNA reads TGTGCCAGCAGCCTGAACCCTGGGGGGGCTGAAGCTTTCTTT. Residues: CASSLNPGGAEAFF.

V usage is TRBV10-2 and J usage is TRBJ1-3, with unresolved D. Germline CDR1 is WSHSY and CDR2 is SAAADI. Trimming left V 3 bases short and J 7 bases short, with 4 bases between. The CDR3 length is 11 residues. CDR3 protein: CASSDANTIYF. The DNA for the CDR3 is TGCGCCAGCAGTGACGCTAACACCATATATTTT.

This clonotype was detected many times. The chain employs TRBV27 and TRBJ2-7; 9 bases are a match to TRBD1. Per the germline V gene, CDR1 is MNHEY and CDR2 is SMNVEV (reference sequence). CDR3 size: 13 residues. Losses at the gene ends were 8 bases for V and 6 bases for J; bases not matched to a gene: 8. CDR3 loop: CASASGTGSEQYF. Here the CDR3 DNA reads TGTGCCAGCGCCTCCGGGACAGGGAGCGAGCAGTACTTC.

In this sample, this clonotype turned up many times. This rearrangement joins TRBV29-1 to TRBJ2-5; 8 bases are a match to TRBD1. V shed 8 bases, J shed 4 bases, and the junction held 6 bases outside the gene matches. CDR1 and CDR2 (germline): SQVTM, ANQGSEA. The CDR3 contains 12 residues. The DNA of the CDR3 is TGCAGCACCACTACAGGGGGAGAGACCCAGTACTTC. It encodes CSTTTGGETQYF. Full variable domain (outside the CDR3, taken from reference TRBV29-1 and TRBJ2-5): SAVISQKPSRDICQRGTSLTIQCQVDSQVTMMFWYRQQPGQSLTLIATANQGSEATYESGFVIDKFPISRPNLTFSTLTVSNMSPEDSSIYLCSTTTGGETQYFGPGTRLLVL.

This clonotype came up many times. The chain employs TRBV20-1 and TRBJ1-5, with a weak D call TRBD1 (5 bases). With 3 bases removed from V and 3 bases from J, the gap between germline ends came to 12 bases. The germline V gene has CDR1 DFQATT and CDR2 SNEGSKA (reference sequence). The CDR3 length is 14 residues. DNA for the CDR3: TGCAGTGCTAGGGGGAGACAGTACAATCAGCCCCAGCATTTT. Amino acid sequence: CSARGRQYNQPQHF.

Notes on this clonotype: One end of the junction is discordant with germline, which a read error may explain. This chain joins TRBV2 and TRBJ1-3; D unclear. The V gene's germline CDR1 is SNHLY and CDR2 FYNNEI. There are 14 residues in the CDR3. This CDR3 reads CASSLGLSGNAIYF. CDR3 DNA sequence: TGTGCCAGCAGTTTGGGCCTCTCTGGAAACGCCATATATTTT.

This chain connects TRBV10-3 to TRBJ1-2, with 9 bases aligning to TRBD1. The V segment lost 4 bases and the J segment 4 bases; nucleotides outside the gene matches: 13. The CDR3 runs to 17 residues. Germline V gives CDR1 ENHRY, CDR2 SYGVKD. Here the CDR3 reads CAISAGTEQGAIYGYTF. The CDR3 region has the DNA TGTGCCATCAGTGCCGGAACGGAACAGGGGGCTATCTATGGCTACACCTTC.

The chain has TRBV25-1 and TRBJ2-3; maybe TRBD2 (6 bases). V shed 6 bases and J shed 8 bases, with 21 bases lying between them. This CDR3 region has 15 residues. The germline V gene has CDR1 MGHDK and CDR2 SYGVNS. CDR3 sequence (DNA): TGTGCCAGCAGCGTCCGGGACTCGGTACGTGGTACGCAGTATTTT. As protein: CASSVRDSVRGTQYF. Drawing the rest from reference TRBV25-1 and TRBJ2-3, the complete variable domain is EADIYQTPRYLVIGTGKKITLECSQTMGHDKMYWYQQDPGMELHLIHYSYGVNSTEKGDLSSESTVSRIRTEHFPLTLESARPSHTSQYLCASSVRDSVRGTQYFGPGTRLTVL.

This clonotype was detected many times. This chain uses TRBV29-1 with TRBJ1-2; D gene uncertain. The CDR3 covers 11 residues. Germline-derived CDR1 and CDR2 are SQVTM and ANQGSEA. V lost 6 bases, J lost 4 bases, and 9 bases lay in between. The DNA of the CDR3 is TGCAGCGTATGGACTGCCTATGGCTACACCTTC. Translated: CSVWTAYGYTF.

This clonotype was counted a few times. The chain combines TRBV5-4 with TRBJ1-1, with D hard to call. The germline gives CDR1 SGHNT, CDR2 YYREEE (reference sequence). The CDR3 loop spans 14 amino acids. Trimming removed 0 bases at V and 3 bases at J, with 9 bases between. The CDR3 coding sequence is TGTGCCAGCAGCTTGGTTAGGGATTACACTGAAGCTTTCTTT. Translation: CASSLVRDYTEAFF.

This clonotype was counted once. V and J are TRBV7-8 and TRBJ1-6; perhaps TRBD1 as D (6 bases). CDR1 is SGHVS, CDR2 FQNEAQ, per germline. There are 15 residues in the CDR3. V was pared by 6 bases and J by 10 bases, with 19 bases between. DNA of the CDR3: TGTGCCAGCAGTGCTAGTGGCAGGGGACGGTCACCCCTCCACTTT. Translating gives CASSASGRGRSPLHF.

V and J are TRBV10-3 and TRBJ1-3, with unresolved D. Trimming cost V 4 bases and J 4 bases, with 11 bases left between them. Germline CDR1 is ENHRY and CDR2 is SYGVKD. CDR3 length equals 14 residues. CDR3 nucleotides: TGTGCCATCAGTGTTTTGGGATCCGGAAACACCATATATTTT. Translated: CAISVLGSGNTIYF.

Notes on this clonotype: A much more abundant neighbour one base away suggests this may be a read error. The rearrangement links TRBV9 to TRBJ1-2; TRBD1 agrees at 11 bases. CDR3 length equals 15 residues. The junction had 5 bases not matched to a gene; V was cut back by 3 bases and J by 4 bases. Germline CDR1 reads SGDLS; CDR2 reads YYNGEE. The CDR3 sequence: CASSGKDRGPYGYTF. CDR3 nucleotides: TGTGCCAGCAGCGGCAAGGACAGGGGGCCCTATGGCTACACCTTC.

This clonotype was seen a few times. This chain uses TRBV19 with TRBJ2-3, with D possibly TRBD2 on 6 matching bases. The CDR3 has 14 amino acids. V was clipped by 11 bases and J by 4 bases, with 19 bases between them. Germline V CDR1 and CDR2: LNHDA, SQIVND (reference sequence). The CDR3 region has the DNA TGTGCCTCCCGGGAGCGCGACGGAGCAGATACGCAGTATTTT. This sequence encodes CASRERDGADTQYF.